The clone carrying this T cell receptor beta chain was seen a handful of times. The antigen is not known. Looked up from germline, CDR1 is MNHEY and CDR2 is SVGAGI. This CDR3 comprises 14 residues. The V and J ends lost 6 bases and 9 bases respectively, with 18 bases between them. Using immunoSEQ multiplex PCR, the repertoire was profiled, and TCRdb retains in-frame clones only, with some absent. The data contain fewer than 120,000 clones, about 90% of them singletons. This sample is drawn from a study of T cell responses to AZD1222 COVID-19 vaccine. General observations from the study: Receipt of two AZD1222 doses was followed by a rise in Spike-specific TCR breadth and depth. Donors, mostly white British, included more females; clonal diversity was possibly underestimated.

Here the sequenced sample was peripheral blood, taken 28 days after the second AZD1222 dose. The clonotype was recovered from an adult who received the AZD1222 COVID-19 vaccine. This rearrangement joins TRBV6-5 to TRBJ1-5; TRBD1 is a possible D gene (5 bases). The CDR3 nucleotides read TGTGCCAGCAGCCGCAGGGTGCGGGACGGGCCCCAGCATTTT. Translation: CASSRRVRDGPQHF.